The following is a TCR beta chain sequence with its context. Its antigen is not identified. Sequenced by immunoSEQ multiplex PCR; TCRdb stores in-frame clones only, minus some. Here the sample spans some 88,000 clones, approximately 96% being singletons. The source of the sample is a study of cytomegalovirus exposure and HLA in healthy donors. General study results and limits: The study flagged about 150 TCR beta chains as cytomegalovirus-associated.

V lost 5 bases, J lost 9 bases, and 6 bases stayed unmatched. From germline, CDR1 is SGHTA and CDR2 FQGNSA. The CDR3 sequence is 15 residues long. This TCR derives from a man aged 18 to 29 in good health and CMV-seronegative. This rearrangement joins TRBV7-2 to TRBJ2-1; 14 bases match TRBD2. Sequences were obtained from PBMCs. The CDR3 is CASSPRTSGRIEQFF. The DNA for the CDR3 is TGTGCCAGCAGCCCTAGGACTAGCGGGAGGATTGAGCAGTTCTTC.